The 31 T cell receptor beta chains given below trace back to one sample, sequenced in a study of blood T cells in healthy people across ages. For the second PCR, which ran for 7 to 11 cycles, a sample-barcoded 5' primer and a J-beta primer mix were used. TCRdb itself ran the 5' RACE reads through MiXCR, one entry per CDR3 protein. Of about 1 million distinct CDR3 sequences in the sample, around 25% are singletons; the top ten hold around 0.7%. This sample was shared with a second study, whose subject was T cells of mothers and their children.

The sample taken for sequencing was blood. The receptors derive from a girl aged 2-10 years in good health.

The V gene is TRBV27, the J gene TRBJ1-1, with no clear D. The CDR3 extends over 14 amino acids. Trimming removed 4 bases from V and 0 bases from J, with 9 bases in between. Looked up from germline, CDR1 is MNHEY and CDR2 is SMNVEV (reference sequence). The CDR3 loop reads CASSYNPLNTEAFF. For the CDR3, the DNA is TGTGCCAGCAGTTATAACCCGCTGAACACTGAAGCTTTCTTT.

The rearrangement uses TRBV12-3 or TRBV12-4 and TRBJ2-4; 7 bases are a match to TRBD1. Losses at the gene ends were 6 bases for V and 5 bases for J; bases not matched to a gene: 10. This CDR3 has 15 residues. The CDR3 region is CASSLHLGTENIQYF. The CDR3 DNA reads TGTGCCAGCAGCCTACACCTAGGGACAGAAAACATTCAGTACTTC.

The chain recombines TRBV11-2 with TRBJ2-5; 10 bases agree with TRBD1. V lost 3 bases to trimming and J lost 4 bases; unmatched junction nucleotides: 2. CDR1 and CDR2 from the germline V gene are SGHAT and FQNNGV. The CDR3 loop spans 14 amino acids. The CDR3 loop is CASSLGQGPETQYF. For the CDR3, the DNA is TGTGCCAGCAGCTTGGGACAGGGGCCAGAGACCCAGTACTTC. The full variable domain, completed using reference TRBV11-2 and TRBJ2-5, is EAGVAQSPRYKIIEKRQSVAFWCNPISGHATLYWYQQILGQGPKLLIQFQNNGVVDDSQLPKDRFSAERLKGVDSTLKIQPAKLEDSAVYLCASSLGQGPETQYFGPGTRLLVL.

This clonotype was detected only a few times. This chain connects TRBV3-1 to TRBJ2-4; 8 nucleotides align to TRBD1. Germline CDR1 and CDR2: LGHDT and YNNKEL (reference sequence). V trimming: 0 bases; J trimming: 5 bases; junction bases outside the gene matches: 6. The CDR3 consists of 16 residues. The CDR3 spells CASSQDTPGQENIQYF. In DNA form, the CDR3 reads TGTGCCAGCAGCCAAGATACGCCGGGACAGGAAAACATTCAGTACTTC.

This clonotype was detected only a few times. The V and J genes are TRBV2 and TRBJ2-7; 10 bases align to TRBD2. The junction had 15 bases not matched to a gene; V was cut back by 5 bases and J by 5 bases. This CDR3 is built from 17 residues. In germline, CDR1 is SNHLY, CDR2 FYNNEI. CDR3 amino acids: CASSSNEREGLDDEQYF. In DNA form, the CDR3 reads TGTGCCAGCAGTTCCAATGAGCGGGAGGGTCTAGATGACGAGCAGTACTTC.

The genes are TRBV24-1 and TRBJ2-1, with TRBD2 identical over 11 bases. Germline CDR1 reads KGHDR; CDR2 reads SFDVKD. J lost 4 bases, V lost 4 bases, and 2 bases had no gene match. This CDR3 comprises 15 residues. CDR3 loop: CATSERTSGYNEQFF. In DNA form, the CDR3 reads TGTGCCACCAGTGAACGGACTAGCGGGTACAATGAGCAGTTCTTC.

The chain is built from TRBV15 and TRBJ1-1; D is possibly TRBD1 (5 bases). Germline assignment: CDR1 LNHNV and CDR2 YYDKDF (reference sequence). The CDR3 runs 14 residues. V was shortened by 0 bases and J by 8 bases, with 13 bases between the two germline ends. Here the CDR3 DNA reads TGTGCCACCAGCAGAGATCCAGGGCGCTCGGAAGCTTTCTTT. Translation gives CATSRDPGRSEAFF.

This clonotype was detected a few times. V usage is TRBV6-4 and J usage is TRBJ2-5, with 7 positions matching TRBD1. Germline CDR1 MRHNA, CDR2 SNTAGT. V was pared by 8 bases and J by 0 bases, with 3 bases of the junction left unmatched. CDR3 length: 13 amino acids. The CDR3 loop reads CASATGDQETQYF. The CDR3 coding sequence is TGTGCCAGCGCAACAGGGGACCAAGAGACCCAGTACTTC.

This clonotype was detected a few times. The genes are TRBV29-1 and TRBJ2-5; tentatively, D is TRBD1 (6 bases). The end of the DNA is better explained by TRBJ2-7, so the J call may be wrong. The V gene's germline CDR1 is SQVTM and CDR2 ANQGSEA. CDR3 size: 13 residues. The CDR3 loop reads CSVKGHLSYEQYF. The CDR3 DNA is TGCAGCGTAAAGGGACACCTCTCCTACGAGCAGTACTTC.

Concerning this clonotype itself: The germline gene is not matched at one end of the junction; a read error may be the cause. The rearrangement uses TRBV28 and TRBJ1-6; tentative D call: TRBD1 (6 bases). This CDR3 has 15 amino acids. From germline, CDR1 is MDHEN and CDR2 SYDVKM. In DNA, the CDR3 is TGTGCCAGCAGTTCAGGGGTCCTATCGAATTCATCCCTCCACTTT. Translated, it gives CASSSGVLSNSSLHF.

This clonotype turned up a few times. The genes are TRBV6-5 and TRBJ1-4, with D perhaps TRBD1 (6 bases). The length of the CDR3 is 14 residues. The V end was cut by 2 bases, the J end by 6 bases, with 10 bases between. The germline CDR1 and CDR2 sequences are MNHEY and SVGAGI. DNA for the CDR3: TGTGCCAGCAGTTACCAGGGGTCTTATGAAAAACTGTTTTTT. Its translation: CASSYQGSYEKLFF.

This chain links TRBV28 with TRBJ1-5; unclear D gene. The CDR3 runs to 14 residues. The germline gives CDR1 MDHEN, CDR2 SYDVKM. The V and J ends lost 7 bases and 5 bases respectively, with 15 bases between them. CDR3 protein: CASTPTGHDQPQHF. The CDR3 nucleotides read TGTGCCAGCACCCCGACGGGTCACGATCAGCCCCAGCATTTT.

This chain joins TRBV9 and TRBJ2-1, with D uncertain. This CDR3 region has 12 residues. The germline V and J ends were trimmed by 0 bases and 6 bases, with 4 bases remaining between them. Germline-derived CDR1 and CDR2 are SGDLS and YYNGEE. CDR3 in amino acids: CASSVDFNEQFF. CDR3 DNA sequence: TGTGCCAGCAGCGTAGATTTCAATGAGCAGTTCTTC.

The chain employs TRBV27 and TRBJ1-1; D is possibly TRBD1 (6 bases). Germline V gene lookup returns CDR1 MNHEY and CDR2 SMNVEV (reference sequence). Trimming stripped 3 bases from V and 5 bases from J, with 10 bases between. CDR3 length: 13 amino acids. The CDR3 bases are TGTGCCAGCAGTTTCAAGGGGGGAACTGAAGCTTTCTTT. This translates into CASSFKGGTEAFF.

The chain links TRBV20-1 to TRBJ1-4; D may be TRBD1 (5 bases). In germline, CDR1 is DFQATT, CDR2 SNEGSKA (reference sequence). V lost 0 bases to trimming and J lost 5 bases, with 10 bases between them. CDR3 length equals 14 residues. CDR3 in amino acids: CSAREMGENEKLFF. In DNA form, the CDR3 reads TGCAGTGCTAGAGAAATGGGGGAAAATGAAAAACTGTTTTTT.

This clonotype has a handful of counts. The chain is built from TRBV12-3 or TRBV12-4 and TRBJ1-1; no reliable D call. V was trimmed by 5 bases and J by 4 bases, leaving 11 bases between them. CDR3 length: 13 amino acids. Written as DNA, the CDR3 is TGTGCCAGCAGTACCGGGCTCCCCACTGAAGCTTTCTTT. It specifies CASSTGLPTEAFF.

The chain recombines TRBV28 with TRBJ2-2, with 8 bases fitting TRBD1. V was clipped by 7 bases and J by 6 bases; unmatched bases: 10. Germline V gene sequence: CDR1 MDHEN, CDR2 SYDVKM. The length of the CDR3 is 15 residues. The CDR3 protein is CASTVTGVVAGELFF. CDR3 nucleotide sequence: TGTGCCAGCACTGTGACAGGGGTGGTGGCCGGGGAGCTGTTTTTT.

This clonotype was seen more than once but under ten times. The CDR3 protein is CSALGRTSGGVTDTQYF. DNA for the CDR3: TGCAGTGCGCTCGGCCGAACTAGCGGGGGTGTCACAGATACGCAGTATTTT. The genes are TRBV20-1 and TRBJ2-3; 11 bases are a match to TRBD2. With V trimmed by 6 bases and J by 2 bases, 13 bases remained unmatched. Germline-derived CDR1 and CDR2 are DFQATT and SNEGSKA (reference sequence). This CDR3 has 17 residues.

This clonotype was seen only a few times. V is TRBV5-1 and J is TRBJ2-1; the D is unclear. Germline assignment: CDR1 SGHRS and CDR2 YFSETQ. The ends were cut back, 2 bases at V and 7 bases at J, with 10 bases in the middle. This CDR3 region has 13 residues. The CDR3 is CASSFNTENEQFF. CDR3 sequence (DNA): TGCGCCAGCAGCTTCAATACAGAAAATGAGCAGTTCTTC.

This clonotype was counted a few times. The chain links TRBV6-5 to TRBJ2-1; the match to TRBD1 covers 9 bases. The CDR3 totals 15 residues. The V gene's germline CDR1 is MNHEY and CDR2 SVGAGI. With 9 bases clipped from V and 6 bases from J, the junction kept 12 bases outside the gene matches. CDR3 sequence reads: CARPVGQGIANEQFF. In DNA form, the CDR3 reads TGTGCCAGGCCTGTGGGACAGGGAATAGCCAATGAGCAGTTCTTC.

This clonotype was detected only a few times. Here the CDR3 DNA reads TGCAGCGCGGGACTTCAAGAGACCCAGTACTTC. Translated, it gives CSAGLQETQYF. The V and J genes are TRBV29-1 and TRBJ2-5; a weak D match, TRBD2 (6 bases). V lost 7 bases to trimming and J lost 2 bases, with 8 bases between them. CDR3 length: 11 residues. CDR1 and CDR2 from the germline V gene are SQVTM and ANQGSEA.

This clonotype was seen only a few times. V usage is TRBV6-2 or TRBV6-3 and J usage is TRBJ2-7; D gene unclear. CDR3 length: 13 residues. Germline V gene lookup returns CDR1 MNHEY and CDR2 SVGEGT. With 4 bases removed from V and 2 bases from J, the gap between germline ends came to 9 bases. CDR3 protein: CASSLRVTYEQYF. The CDR3 DNA reads TGTGCCAGCAGTTTACGGGTTACCTACGAGCAGTACTTC.

V gene TRBV9 combines with J gene TRBJ1-5; D gene unclear. V lost 3 bases, J lost 6 bases, and 13 bases lay in between. This CDR3 region has 14 residues. The V gene's germline CDR1 is SGDLS and CDR2 YYNGEE. In DNA form, the CDR3 reads TGTGCCAGCAGCGGACGGGGATCAGTTCAGCCCCAGCATTTT. As protein: CASSGRGSVQPQHF. Full variable domain (missing parts from reference TRBV9 and TRBJ1-5): DSGVTQTPKHLITATGQRVTLRCSPRSGDLSVYWYQQSLDQGLQFLIQYYNGEERAKGNILERFSAQQFPDLHSELNLSSLELGDSALYFCASSGRGSVQPQHFGDGTRLSIL.

The chain uses TRBV27 and TRBJ2-4, with 12 positions matching TRBD2. The CDR3 covers 15 residues. The junction had 0 bases not matched to a gene; V was cut back by 4 bases and J by 2 bases. Germline assignment: CDR1 MNHEY and CDR2 SMNVEV (reference sequence). CDR3 protein: CASSWTSGTKNIQYF. The CDR3 DNA is TGTGCCAGCAGTTGGACTAGCGGGACCAAAAACATTCAGTACTTC.

This clonotype came up a few times. The chain is built from TRBV2 and TRBJ1-3; TRBD1 might be the D (6 bases). Trimming stripped 4 bases from V and 2 bases from J, with 12 bases between. The CDR3 totals 15 residues. The germline V gene has CDR1 SNHLY and CDR2 FYNNEI. CDR3 sequence reads: CASSALSGAGNTIYF. The DNA of the CDR3 is TGTGCCAGCAGTGCACTGTCAGGGGCTGGAAACACCATATATTTT. Looking up the rest from reference TRBV2 and TRBJ1-3 gives the full variable domain: EPEVTQTPSHQVTQMGQEVILRCVPISNHLYFYWYRQILGQKVEFLVSFYNNEISEKSEIFDDQFSVERPDGSNFTLKIRSTKLEDSAMYFCASSALSGAGNTIYFGEGSWLTVV.

As DNA, the CDR3 is TGTGCCAGCAGATCCCCCCGAACCTACGAGCAGTACTTC. It translates to CASRSPRTYEQYF. J is TRBJ2-7 and V is TRBV12-3 or TRBV12-4; unclear D gene. This CDR3 comprises 13 residues. V was trimmed by 6 bases and J by 2 bases, leaving 11 bases between them.

This clonotype was counted a few times. The chain links TRBV7-9 to TRBJ1-2; 7 bases are shared with TRBD1. The length of the CDR3 is 13 residues. Germline-derived CDR1 and CDR2 are SEHNR and FQNEAQ (reference sequence). V was pared by 5 bases and J by 8 bases, with 8 bases of the junction left unmatched. The CDR3 spells CASSLRQGRGYTF. The CDR3 nucleotides read TGTGCCAGCAGCCTACGACAGGGTCGGGGCTACACCTTC.

J is TRBJ2-6 and V is TRBV2; unclear D gene. Germline V gene data show CDR1 as SNHLY and CDR2 as FYNNEI. Trimming removed 6 bases at V and 0 bases at J, with 9 bases between. The CDR3 consists of 15 residues. The DNA for the CDR3 is TGTGCCAGCAGACGACTCCTCTCTGGGGCCAACGTCCTGACTTTC. This sequence encodes CASRRLLSGANVLTF.

In this sample, this clonotype turned up once. The genes are TRBV5-6 and TRBJ2-2; TRBD2 might be the D (5 bases). CDR3 length: 16 amino acids. Germline loops: CDR1 SGHDT, CDR2 YYEEEE. V was cut by 0 bases and J by 5 bases, with 14 bases left in between. The CDR3 protein is CASSLALEGRTGELFF. The CDR3 nucleotides read TGTGCCAGCAGCTTGGCCCTAGAGGGCAGGACCGGGGAGCTGTTTTTT.

This clonotype was counted only a few times. The chain joins TRBV20-1 to TRBJ1-4; D remains ambiguous. CDR1 DFQATT and CDR2 SNEGSKA come from the germline V gene (reference sequence). This CDR3 has 13 residues. Trimming left V 5 bases short and J 2 bases short, with 9 bases between. The chain's CDR3 is CSAPDWTNEKLFF. DNA of the CDR3: TGCAGTGCTCCCGACTGGACTAATGAAAAACTGTTTTTT.

The V gene is TRBV18, the J gene TRBJ2-2; a possible D gene is TRBD2 (5 bases). Germline CDR1 and CDR2: KGHSH and LQKENI. Trimming pared 0 bases from V and 5 bases from J, leaving 13 bases between. The CDR3 is made up of 16 amino acids. The CDR3 DNA follows: TGTGCCAGCTCACCACCATCCGGGGAACTGACCGGGGAGCTGTTTTTT. Amino acids: CASSPPSGELTGELFF.